The T cell receptor (beta chain) described here comes from a study of vaccination and CD4 T cells after COVID-19. On this clonotype itself: Its antigen is not known.

Scientists ran DNA taken from cultured CD4+ T cells through the Oncomine TCR Beta short-read assay for sequencing. From the PCR reads, TCRdb called clonotypes with MiXCR, one entry per CDR3 protein. The sample has several thousand distinct CDR3 sequences, nearly 50% seen once; the top ten hold around 24%. Germline CDR1 reads SGHTA; CDR2 reads FQGNSA. CDR3 size: 17 residues. The trim removed 1 base at V and 3 bases at J, leaving 12 bases unmatched. Whole-study findings and limits: Convalescent patients' clones that were vaccine-specific were spike mono-reactive in 304 of 307 cases.

Indicated treatment: roughly 11-day PBMC culture with coronavirus spike peptide pools or control peptides (ViraFEST assay). One should note that the unexposed donor's CD4+ T cells were collected before the COVID-19 pandemic (2011-2018). Using peptide pools, antigen-specific T cells were expanded in ViraFEST before TCRs were sequenced. The origin of this receptor is a human donor in good health. The sequenced sample was CD4+ T cells from blood, cultured in vitro. The chain is built from TRBV7-2 and TRBJ2-7; 7 nucleotides agree with TRBD2. CDR3 loop: CASSLVPSGVLYYEQYF. CDR3 in DNA: TGTGCCAGCAGCTTAGTTCCTAGCGGAGTCCTCTACTACGAGCAGTACTTC.